Below, 2 T cell receptor beta chains from the same sample are listed, as sequenced in a study of Graves' ophthalmopathy and Graves' hyperthyroidism. Beta-chain TCR CDR3 regions were amplified from RNA transcripts. HTBI primers served in a first-round RT-PCR, which a second-round multiplex PCR followed. TCRdb processed the multiplex PCR reads anew with MiXCR; each CDR3 protein has one entry. The sample records about 740,000 distinct CDR3 sequences, 40% being singletons. The specimen sequenced was peripheral blood. These receptors originate from an adult man with Graves' ophthalmopathy.

The V gene is TRBV20-1, the J gene TRBJ1-4, with 7 nucleotides matching TRBD1. V trimming: 0 bases; J trimming: 3 bases; junction bases outside the gene matches: 7. Germline V gene sequence: CDR1 DFQATT, CDR2 SNEGSKA (reference sequence). This CDR3 is built from 16 residues. The CDR3 DNA is TGCAGTGCTAGAGAACCAAGGGGGCTGTCTAATGAAAAACTGTTTTTT. Translating gives CSAREPRGLSNEKLFF.

This clonotype was recorded a few times. The J gene is TRBJ2-7, the V gene TRBV9, with D possibly called TRBD1 or TRBD2 (5 bases each). Trimming removed 3 bases from V and 5 bases from J, with 18 bases in between. Germline V gene lookup returns CDR1 SGDLS and CDR2 YYNGEE. The CDR3 sequence is 15 residues long. The CDR3 reads CASSAGLQGTDEQYF. CDR3 bases: TGTGCCAGCAGCGCGGGGCTCCAGGGTACCGACGAGCAGTACTTC.